This is a list of T cell receptor beta chains from one sample in a study of blood T cells in healthy people across ages. TCRdb independently ran MiXCR on the 5' RACE reads; one entry per CDR3 protein. The sample carries about 640,000 distinct CDR3 sequences, roughly 50% recorded once. The sequenced sample was blood. The receptor set was obtained from a man aged 55 to 69 in good health. CDR3s include the opening cysteine and the closing phenylalanine or tryptophan. The order of the fields is V gene, J gene, clone size, D gene, CDR3 DNA, CDR3 protein. The D gene is left open where the match is weak. Not every row has a clone size; where given, it reads once, few, many or a size class.

V gene: TRBV29-1
J gene: TRBJ1-1
clone size: -
D gene: -
CDR3 DNA: TGCAGCGTTGTCGAGGGCGGTGAAGCTTTCTTT
CDR3 protein: CSVVEGGEAFF

V gene: TRBV5-4
J gene: TRBJ1-6
clone size: -
D gene: -
CDR3 DNA: TGTGCCAGCAGCTTGGAACCCAGGGATTCACCCCTCCACTTT
CDR3 protein: CASSLEPRDSPLHF

V gene: TRBV24-1
J gene: TRBJ1-2
clone size: once
D gene: -
CDR3 DNA: TGTGCCACCAGTGAACCGGGGACTAACTATGGCTACACCTTC
CDR3 protein: CATSEPGTNYGYTF

V gene: TRBV2
J gene: TRBJ1-6
clone size: -
D gene: TRBD1
CDR3 DNA: TGTGCCAGCAGCGACCCTCCTTTTGGGCAGGGGGATTCACCCCTCCATTTT
CDR3 protein: CASSDPPFGQGDSPLHF

V gene: TRBV3-1
J gene: TRBJ2-7
clone size: few
D gene: -
CDR3 DNA: TGTGCCAGCAGCCGAGGGGCGCCCGCCCCATACGAGCAGTACTTC
CDR3 protein: CASSRGAPAPYEQYF

V gene: TRBV6-5
J gene: TRBJ1-1
clone size: -
D gene: -
CDR3 DNA: TGTGCCAGCAGTTATGGCTTGGGAGGGCGAACTTTCTTT
CDR3 protein: CASSYGLGGRTFF

V gene: TRBV10-3
J gene: TRBJ2-5
clone size: many
D gene: TRBD1
CDR3 DNA: TGTGCCATCAGTGGAGGACAGGCTGCTAAAGAGACCCAGTACTTC
CDR3 protein: CAISGGQAAKETQYF

V gene: TRBV10-2
J gene: TRBJ2-7
clone size: few
D gene: -
CDR3 DNA: TGCGCCAGCAGTAGGGGGGACGGTTACTACGAGCAGTACTTC
CDR3 protein: CASSRGDGYYEQYF

V gene: TRBV27
J gene: TRBJ2-5
clone size: many
D gene: -
CDR3 DNA: TGTGCCAGCAGTCCCGGGGGAGGGACCCAGTACTTC
CDR3 protein: CASSPGGGTQYF

V gene: TRBV18
J gene: TRBJ2-5
clone size: -
D gene: -
CDR3 DNA: TGTGCCAGCTCCGGAGGGGCAGGCCAAGAGACCCAGTACTTC
CDR3 protein: CASSGGAGQETQYF

V gene: TRBV28
J gene: TRBJ1-4
clone size: -
D gene: -
CDR3 DNA: TGTGCCAGCAGCCCGCCCGGGACACCTAATGAAAAACTGTTTTTT
CDR3 protein: CASSPPGTPNEKLFF

V gene: TRBV5-1
J gene: TRBJ1-5
clone size: -
D gene: -
CDR3 DNA: TGCGCCAGCCGGACAGATAGCAATCAGCCCCAGCATTTT
CDR3 protein: CASRTDSNQPQHF

V gene: TRBV20-1
J gene: TRBJ1-1
clone size: few
D gene: -
CDR3 DNA: TGCACCGCCCAGGGACCGGTCCGGGACACTGAAGCTTTCTTT
CDR3 protein: CTAQGPVRDTEAFF

V gene: TRBV5-1
J gene: TRBJ1-4
clone size: -
D gene: -
CDR3 DNA: TGCGCCAGCAGCTTGGCCCGGAGGGATGATGAAAAACTGTTTTTT
CDR3 protein: CASSLARRDDEKLFF

V gene: TRBV5-1
J gene: TRBJ2-2
clone size: -
D gene: -
CDR3 DNA: TGCGCCAGCAGCTTGGGGGGGGCCGGTGGCACCGGGGAGCTGTTTTTT
CDR3 protein: CASSLGGAGGTGELFF

V gene: TRBV28
J gene: TRBJ2-3
clone size: -
D gene: -
CDR3 DNA: TGTGCCACCAGAGGCTCCCCAGATACGCAGTATTTT
CDR3 protein: CATRGSPDTQYF

V gene: TRBV28
J gene: TRBJ1-1
clone size: -
D gene: -
CDR3 DNA: TGTGCCAGCAGTTTAGGAGGCACCAGGGATACTGAAGCTTTCTTT
CDR3 protein: CASSLGGTRDTEAFF

V gene: TRBV12-3/TRBV12-4
J gene: TRBJ1-2
clone size: few
D gene: -
CDR3 DNA: TGTGCCAGCACTACCCCAGGGGCAAACTATGGCTACACCTTC
CDR3 protein: CASTTPGANYGYTF

V gene: TRBV6-6
J gene: TRBJ1-2
clone size: -
D gene: -
CDR3 DNA: TGTGCCAGCAGCCTGCGTCGGGGGGAGTCCCACTATGGCTACACCTTC
CDR3 protein: CASSLRRGESHYGYTF

V gene: TRBV5-1
J gene: TRBJ2-5
clone size: -
D gene: TRBD2
CDR3 DNA: TGCGCCAGCCGGACTAGCGGGGGGAACTGGGAGACCCAGTACTTC
CDR3 protein: CASRTSGGNWETQYF

V gene: TRBV6-2/TRBV6-3
J gene: TRBJ2-3
clone size: -
D gene: -
CDR3 DNA: TGTGCCAGCAGTCGACGGATATTCACAGATACGCAGTATTTT
CDR3 protein: CASSRRIFTDTQYF

V gene: TRBV28
J gene: TRBJ1-2
clone size: -
D gene: TRBD1
CDR3 DNA: TGTGCCAGCAGCCCGCCCGACAGGGTACCTACTAACTATGGCTACACCTTC
CDR3 protein: CASSPPDRVPTNYGYTF

V gene: TRBV5-1
J gene: TRBJ2-6
clone size: -
D gene: -
CDR3 DNA: TGCGCCAGCAGCTTGGATGAAGGGACGAGCTCTGGGGCCAACGTCCTGACTTTC
CDR3 protein: CASSLDEGTSSGANVLTF

V gene: TRBV3-1
J gene: TRBJ2-1
clone size: -
D gene: -
CDR3 DNA: TGTGCCAGCAGGGGACTGGGGTACGAGCAGTTCTTC
CDR3 protein: CASRGLGYEQFF

V gene: TRBV29-1
J gene: TRBJ1-2
clone size: -
D gene: TRBD1
CDR3 DNA: TGCAGCGTTGAGCAGGGGGGCTTTGATGGCTACACCTTC
CDR3 protein: CSVEQGGFDGYTF

V gene: TRBV19
J gene: TRBJ1-5
clone size: -
D gene: -
CDR3 DNA: TGTGCCAGTAGTAATGGGCCAGGGAGGAGCAATCAGCTCCAGCATTTT
CDR3 protein: CASSNGPGRSNQLQHF

V gene: TRBV2
J gene: TRBJ2-4
clone size: -
D gene: -
CDR3 DNA: TGTGCCAGCAGTGAAGTAGTGGGGGAGCAGTACTTC
CDR3 protein: CASSEVVGEQYF

V gene: TRBV29-1
J gene: TRBJ2-1
clone size: once
D gene: -
CDR3 DNA: TGCAGCGTTACAACAGACCTCCAAGAGACCCAGTTCTTC
CDR3 protein: CSVTTDLQETQFF

V gene: TRBV6-1
J gene: TRBJ2-1
clone size: -
D gene: TRBD1
CDR3 DNA: TGTGCCAGCAAGGACAGGGGCTCCTACAATGAGCAGTTCTTC
CDR3 protein: CASKDRGSYNEQFF

V gene: TRBV21-1
J gene: TRBJ2-1
clone size: -
D gene: -
CDR3 DNA: TGTGCCAGCGAAGGGGGCCGGGCTGGATACAATGAGCAGTTCTTC
CDR3 protein: CASEGGRAGYNEQFF

V gene: TRBV20-1
J gene: TRBJ1-5
clone size: few
D gene: TRBD1
CDR3 DNA: TGCAGTGCTACACTGGGACAGGGGCGCGGTCAGCCCCAGCATTTT
CDR3 protein: CSATLGQGRGQPQHF

V gene: TRBV20-1
J gene: TRBJ1-1
clone size: -
D gene: -
CDR3 DNA: TGCAGTGCTCGGATCTACAGCAACACTGAAGCTTTCTTT
CDR3 protein: CSARIYSNTEAFF

V gene: TRBV11-3
J gene: TRBJ2-2
clone size: -
D gene: -
CDR3 DNA: TGTGCCAGCAGCTTAGGACAGTCCGCCGGGGAGCTGTTTTTT
CDR3 protein: CASSLGQSAGELFF

V gene: TRBV3-1
J gene: TRBJ2-3
clone size: -
D gene: -
CDR3 DNA: TGTGCCAGCAGCCAAGGGTTCGTAGCTCCAGATACGCAGTATTTT
CDR3 protein: CASSQGFVAPDTQYF

V gene: TRBV3-1
J gene: TRBJ2-7
clone size: few
D gene: TRBD1
CDR3 DNA: TGTGCCAGCAGCCAAGAACCGGACAGGGGGGCGAACGAGCAGTACTTC
CDR3 protein: CASSQEPDRGANEQYF

V gene: TRBV5-1
J gene: TRBJ2-1
clone size: few
D gene: -
CDR3 DNA: TGCGCCAGCAGCAGGAGGGAGGATGAGCAGTTCTTC
CDR3 protein: CASSRREDEQFF

V gene: TRBV29-1
J gene: TRBJ2-3
clone size: -
D gene: TRBD2
CDR3 DNA: TGCAGCGTTGTTGTGGCGGGGGGCCCCACAGATACGCAGTATTTT
CDR3 protein: CSVVVAGGPTDTQYF

V gene: TRBV5-1
J gene: TRBJ2-6
clone size: few
D gene: TRBD2
CDR3 DNA: TGCGCCAGCAGCTTCAACGGGGGGGCCAATACTGGGGCCAACGTCCTGACTTTC
CDR3 protein: CASSFNGGANTGANVLTF

V gene: TRBV6-1
J gene: TRBJ2-5
clone size: -
D gene: -
CDR3 DNA: TGTGCCAGCAGTGAAGTGGGGACTTTCCAAGAGACCCAGTACTTC
CDR3 protein: CASSEVGTFQETQYF

V gene: TRBV7-2
J gene: TRBJ2-1
clone size: -
D gene: -
CDR3 DNA: TGTGCCAGCGGCCCCCGGGACTTTACCTACAATGAGCAGTTCTTC
CDR3 protein: CASGPRDFTYNEQFF

V gene: TRBV15
J gene: TRBJ2-7
clone size: -
D gene: TRBD1
CDR3 DNA: TGTGCCACCAGCAGAGATAGGGGGACAGGATTCAGCGAGCAGTACTTC
CDR3 protein: CATSRDRGTGFSEQYF

V gene: TRBV6-2/TRBV6-3
J gene: TRBJ2-7
clone size: -
D gene: -
CDR3 DNA: TGTGCCAGCAGTTCCCGGGGCTGCGACTACAATGAGCAGTACTTC
CDR3 protein: CASSSRGCDYNEQYF

V gene: TRBV5-1
J gene: TRBJ2-7
clone size: -
D gene: TRBD1
CDR3 DNA: TGCGCCAGCAGCCTCAGGACAGGAAAAGCCTACGAGCAGTACTTC
CDR3 protein: CASSLRTGKAYEQYF

V gene: TRBV2
J gene: TRBJ1-2
clone size: few
D gene: -
CDR3 DNA: TGTGCCAGCAGTGAAGCCCTGTGGGACATTTATGGCTACACCTTC
CDR3 protein: CASSEALWDIYGYTF

V gene: TRBV4-1
J gene: TRBJ2-5
clone size: -
D gene: -
CDR3 DNA: TGCGCCAGCAGCCAATGGGAGTGGAGGGGCCAAGAGACCCAGTACTTC
CDR3 protein: CASSQWEWRGQETQYF

V gene: TRBV6-1
J gene: TRBJ1-4
clone size: -
D gene: -
CDR3 DNA: TGTGCCAGCAGTGACCTAGGGGCCCGAAGGTTTTTT
CDR3 protein: CASSDLGARRFF

V gene: TRBV6-1
J gene: TRBJ2-7
clone size: -
D gene: TRBD1
CDR3 DNA: TGTGCCAGCGATTCGGTGGGACAGAGCTACGAGCAGTACTTC
CDR3 protein: CASDSVGQSYEQYF

V gene: TRBV27
J gene: TRBJ2-6
clone size: -
D gene: TRBD2
CDR3 DNA: TGTGCCAGCAGTTTATTTAGCGGGGGCTACTCTGGGGCCAACGTCCTGACTTTC
CDR3 protein: CASSLFSGGYSGANVLTF